The present entry profiles one T cell receptor (beta chain) with its context. Its specificity is not known. The record originates from a study of cytomegalovirus exposure and HLA in healthy donors. PCR primers comprised 60 Vbeta and 13 Jbeta primers. The assay was immunoSEQ multiplex PCR, and TCRdb's table has in-frame clones only and misses some. The table includes some 90,000 clones, about two thirds detected once. Findings and caveats of the study: Most TCR sequences were seen very rarely across donors, but some public TCRs occurred in many. It was approximately 160 TCR beta chains that were listed as cytomegalovirus-associated.

This TCR was recovered from a man aged 50-60 years in good health and CMV-seronegative. The sample consisted of PBMCs.

The CDR3 protein is CASSDRGSVNTEAFF. The CDR3, as DNA: TGTGCCAGCAGCGACAGGGGATCGGTGAACACTGAAGCTTTCTTT. The J gene is TRBJ1-1, the V gene TRBV7-2; 8 bases are a match to TRBD1. Germline CDR1 SGHTA, CDR2 FQGNSA. Trimming cost V 5 bases and J 0 bases; bases outside gene matches: 5. This CDR3 region has 15 residues.